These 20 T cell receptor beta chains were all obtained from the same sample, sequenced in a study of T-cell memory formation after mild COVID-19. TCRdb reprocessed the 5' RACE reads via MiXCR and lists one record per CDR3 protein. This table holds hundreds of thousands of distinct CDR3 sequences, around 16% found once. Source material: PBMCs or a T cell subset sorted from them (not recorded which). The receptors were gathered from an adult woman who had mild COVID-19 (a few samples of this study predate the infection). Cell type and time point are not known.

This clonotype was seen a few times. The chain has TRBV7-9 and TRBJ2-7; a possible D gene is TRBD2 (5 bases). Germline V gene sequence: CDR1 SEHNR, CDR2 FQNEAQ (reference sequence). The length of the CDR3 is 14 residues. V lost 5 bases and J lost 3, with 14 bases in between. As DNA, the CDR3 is TGTGCCAGCAGCCCTCGAGGGATCGGCTACGAGCAGTACTTC. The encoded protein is CASSPRGIGYEQYF.

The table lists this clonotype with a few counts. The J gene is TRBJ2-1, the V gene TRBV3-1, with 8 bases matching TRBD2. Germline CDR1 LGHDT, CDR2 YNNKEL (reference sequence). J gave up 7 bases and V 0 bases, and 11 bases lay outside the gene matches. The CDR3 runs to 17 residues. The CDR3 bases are TGTGCCAGCAGCCAAGAGCTGGGTCGGGGGGGCATGAATGAGCAGTTCTTC. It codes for CASSQELGRGGMNEQFF.

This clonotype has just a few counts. CDR3 protein: CASSQGQGAVDEQFF. The CDR3 DNA sequence: TGTGCCAGCAGCCAAGGACAGGGGGCGGTTGATGAGCAGTTCTTC. The genes are TRBV7-9 and TRBJ2-1, with 11 bases aligning to TRBD1. The CDR3 has 15 residues. Unmatched junction bases numbered 8, after V lost 5 bases and J lost 8 bases. Germline V gene sequence: CDR1 SEHNR, CDR2 FQNEAQ (reference sequence).

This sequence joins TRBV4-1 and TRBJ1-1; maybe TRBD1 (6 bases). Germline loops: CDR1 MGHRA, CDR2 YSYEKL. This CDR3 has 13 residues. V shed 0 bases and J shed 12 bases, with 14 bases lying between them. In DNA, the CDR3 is TGCGCCAGCAGCCAAGAATCACAGGGAGGTACTTTCTTT. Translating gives CASSQESQGGTFF.

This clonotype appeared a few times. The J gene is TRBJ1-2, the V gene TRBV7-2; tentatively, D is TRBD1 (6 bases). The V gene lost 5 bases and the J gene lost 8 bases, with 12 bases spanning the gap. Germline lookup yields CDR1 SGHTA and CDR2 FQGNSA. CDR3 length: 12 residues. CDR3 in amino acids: CASSLQGMGYTF. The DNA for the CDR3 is TGTGCCAGCAGCCTGCAGGGGATGGGCTACACCTTC.

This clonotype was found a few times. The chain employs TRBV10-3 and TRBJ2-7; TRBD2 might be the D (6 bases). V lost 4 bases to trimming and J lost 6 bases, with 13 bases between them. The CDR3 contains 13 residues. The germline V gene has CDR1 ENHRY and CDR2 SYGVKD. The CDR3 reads CAISGSLAPEQYF. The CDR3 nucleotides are TGTGCCATCAGTGGATCTCTAGCGCCCGAGCAGTACTTC.

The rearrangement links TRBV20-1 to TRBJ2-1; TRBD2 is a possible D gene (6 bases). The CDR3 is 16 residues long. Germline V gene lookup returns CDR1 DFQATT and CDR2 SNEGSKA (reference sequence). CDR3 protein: CSAASGALVIYNEQFF. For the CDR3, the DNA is TGCAGCGCAGCTTCGGGAGCCCTTGTGATTTACAATGAGCAGTTCTTC.

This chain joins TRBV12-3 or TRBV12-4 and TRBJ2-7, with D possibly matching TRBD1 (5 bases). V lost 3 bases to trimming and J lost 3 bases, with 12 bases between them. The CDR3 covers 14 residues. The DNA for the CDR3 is TGTGCCAGCAGTTTGGTGGGGCTCAGCTACGAGCAGTACTTC. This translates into CASSLVGLSYEQYF.

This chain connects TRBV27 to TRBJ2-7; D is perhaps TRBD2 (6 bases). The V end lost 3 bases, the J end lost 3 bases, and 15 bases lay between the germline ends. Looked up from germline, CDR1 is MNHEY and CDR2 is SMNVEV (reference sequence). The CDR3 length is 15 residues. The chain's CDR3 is CASSFVVGGVYEQYF. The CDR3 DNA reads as TGTGCCAGCAGTTTCGTCGTAGGCGGGGTCTACGAGCAGTACTTC.

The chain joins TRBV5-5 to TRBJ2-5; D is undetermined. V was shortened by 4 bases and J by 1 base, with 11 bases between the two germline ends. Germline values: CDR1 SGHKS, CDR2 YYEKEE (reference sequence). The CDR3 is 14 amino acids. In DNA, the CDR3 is TGTGCCAGCAGCCCCGGTAACTTCCAAGAGACCCAGTACTTC. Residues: CASSPGNFQETQYF.

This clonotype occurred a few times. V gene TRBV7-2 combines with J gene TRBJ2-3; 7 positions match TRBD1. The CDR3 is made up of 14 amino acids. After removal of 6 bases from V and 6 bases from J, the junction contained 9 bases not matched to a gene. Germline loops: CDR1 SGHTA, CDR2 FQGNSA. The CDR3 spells CASRILGGGDTQYF. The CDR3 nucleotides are TGTGCCAGCAGGATACTAGGGGGCGGGGATACGCAGTATTTT.

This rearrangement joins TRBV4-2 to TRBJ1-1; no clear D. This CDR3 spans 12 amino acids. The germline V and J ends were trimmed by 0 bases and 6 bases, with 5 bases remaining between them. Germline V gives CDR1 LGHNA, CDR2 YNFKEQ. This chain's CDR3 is CASSQDIAEAFF. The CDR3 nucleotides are TGTGCCAGCAGCCAAGATATCGCTGAAGCTTTCTTT.

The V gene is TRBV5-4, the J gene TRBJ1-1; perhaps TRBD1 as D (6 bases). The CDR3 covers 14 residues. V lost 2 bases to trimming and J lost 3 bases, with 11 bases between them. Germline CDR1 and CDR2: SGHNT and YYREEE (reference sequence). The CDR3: CASSFGQLYTEAFF. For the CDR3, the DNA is TGTGCCAGCAGCTTCGGACAGCTTTACACTGAAGCTTTCTTT.

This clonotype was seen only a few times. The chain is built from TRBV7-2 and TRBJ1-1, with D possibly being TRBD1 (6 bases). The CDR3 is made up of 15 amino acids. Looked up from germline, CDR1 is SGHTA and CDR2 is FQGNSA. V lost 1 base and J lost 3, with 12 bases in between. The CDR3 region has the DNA TGTGCCAGCAGCTTAGACAGGGTAAGGGACACTGAAGCTTTCTTT. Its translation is CASSLDRVRDTEAFF.

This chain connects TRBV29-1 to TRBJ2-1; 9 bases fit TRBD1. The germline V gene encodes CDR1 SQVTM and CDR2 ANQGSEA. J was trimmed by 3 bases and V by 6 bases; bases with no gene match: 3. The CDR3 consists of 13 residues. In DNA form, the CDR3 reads TGCAGCGTGACAGGGGGTTACTACAATGAGCAGTTCTTC. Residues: CSVTGGYYNEQFF.

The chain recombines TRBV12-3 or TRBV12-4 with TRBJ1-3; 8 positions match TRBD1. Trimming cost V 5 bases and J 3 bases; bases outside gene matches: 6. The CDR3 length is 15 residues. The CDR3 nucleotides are TGTGCCAGCAGTCCGGACAGGGTGAATGGAAACACCATATATTTT. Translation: CASSPDRVNGNTIYF.

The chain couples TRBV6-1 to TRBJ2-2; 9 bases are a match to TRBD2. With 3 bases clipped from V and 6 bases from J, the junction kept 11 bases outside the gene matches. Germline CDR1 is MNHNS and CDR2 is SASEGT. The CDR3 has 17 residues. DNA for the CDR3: TGTGCCAGCAGTGAGGTAGCGGGAGTACCGGTCGCCGGGGAGCTGTTTTTT. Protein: CASSEVAGVPVAGELFF.

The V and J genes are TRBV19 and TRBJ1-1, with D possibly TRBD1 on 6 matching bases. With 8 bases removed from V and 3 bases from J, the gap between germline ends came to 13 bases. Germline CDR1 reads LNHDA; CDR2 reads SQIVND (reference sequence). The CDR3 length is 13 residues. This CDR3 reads CASRVDRYTEAFF. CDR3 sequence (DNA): TGTGCCAGTCGTGTCGACAGGTACACTGAAGCTTTCTTT. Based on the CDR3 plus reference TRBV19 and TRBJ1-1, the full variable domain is DGGITQSPKYLFRKEGQNVTLSCEQNLNHDAMYWYRQDPGQGLRLIYYSQIVNDFQKGDIAEGYSVSREKKESFPLTVTSAQKNPTAFYLCASRVDRYTEAFFGQGTRLTVV.

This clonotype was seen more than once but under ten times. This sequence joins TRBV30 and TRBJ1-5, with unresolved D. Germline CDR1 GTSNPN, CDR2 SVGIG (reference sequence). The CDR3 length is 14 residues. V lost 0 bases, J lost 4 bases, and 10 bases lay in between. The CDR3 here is CAWSVLDKNQPQHF. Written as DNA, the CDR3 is TGTGCCTGGAGTGTACTTGACAAAAATCAGCCCCAGCATTTT.

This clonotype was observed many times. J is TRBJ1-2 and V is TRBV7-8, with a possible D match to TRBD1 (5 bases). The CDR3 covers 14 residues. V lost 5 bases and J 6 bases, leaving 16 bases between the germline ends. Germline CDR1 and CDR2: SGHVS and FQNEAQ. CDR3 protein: CASSPTGAGHGYTF. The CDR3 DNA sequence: TGTGCCAGCAGCCCCACCGGGGCAGGACATGGCTACACCTTC. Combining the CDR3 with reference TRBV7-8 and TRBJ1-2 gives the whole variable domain GAGVSQSPRYKVAKRGQDVALRCDPISGHVSLFWYQQALGQGPEFLTYFQNEAQLDKSGLPSDRFFAERPEGSVSTLKIQRTQQEDSAVYLCASSPTGAGHGYTFGSGTRLTVV.